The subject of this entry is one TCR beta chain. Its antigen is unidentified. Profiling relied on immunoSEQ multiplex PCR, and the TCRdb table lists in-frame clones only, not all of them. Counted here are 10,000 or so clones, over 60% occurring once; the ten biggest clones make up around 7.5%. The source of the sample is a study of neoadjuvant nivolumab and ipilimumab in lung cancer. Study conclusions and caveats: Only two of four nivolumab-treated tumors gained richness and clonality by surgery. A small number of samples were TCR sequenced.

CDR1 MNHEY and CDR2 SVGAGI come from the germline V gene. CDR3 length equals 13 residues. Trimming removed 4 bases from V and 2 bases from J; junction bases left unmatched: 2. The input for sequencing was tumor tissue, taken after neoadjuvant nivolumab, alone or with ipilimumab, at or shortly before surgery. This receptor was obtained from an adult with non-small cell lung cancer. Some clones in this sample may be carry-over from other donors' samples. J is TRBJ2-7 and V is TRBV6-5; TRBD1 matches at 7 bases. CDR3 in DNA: TGTGCCAGCAGTTCGACAGGGCCCTACGAGCAGTACTTC. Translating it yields CASSSTGPYEQYF.